These 32 T cell receptor beta chains were all obtained from the same sample, sequenced in a study of OX40 agonist ivuxolimab in advanced cancers. Only in-frame clones appear in the TCRdb table, and some are missing; sequencing was by immunoSEQ multiplex PCR. Of approximately 33,000 clones in the sample, approximately 90% are singletons; the top ten hold 7% to 10%. The specimen comprised CD4+ or CD8+ T cells sorted from blood, sampled in a trial of the OX40 agonist ivuxolimab. These receptors were obtained from an adult with an advanced solid tumor such as melanoma, head and neck, liver or kidney cancer.

V and J are TRBV5-6 and TRBJ1-1, with D perhaps TRBD1 (5 bases). The CDR3 totals 11 residues. V lost 5 bases and J 8 bases, leaving 10 bases between the germline ends. Germline assignment: CDR1 SGHDT and CDR2 YYEEEE. CDR3 sequence (DNA): TGTGCCAGCAGGGGTCCAGGGGAAGCTTTCTTT. This gives the protein CASRGPGEAFF.

This chain joins TRBV19 and TRBJ1-5, with D hard to call. Between the trimmed V and J ends, which lost 4 bases and 7 bases, there was a span of 11 bases. CDR3 size: 13 residues. Looked up from germline, CDR1 is LNHDA and CDR2 is SQIVND (reference sequence). The CDR3 region is CASSRSGGQPQHF. Written as DNA, the CDR3 is TGTGCCAGTAGTAGGTCCGGAGGCCAGCCCCAGCATTTT.

This chain links TRBV10-3 with TRBJ1-3; D unclear. Trimming removed 0 bases from V and 7 bases from J, with 4 bases in between. Per germline, CDR1 ENHRY and CDR2 SYGVKD. The CDR3 contains 12 residues. The CDR3 DNA reads as TGTGCCATCAGTGAGTCTCAGAACACCATATATTTT. Translated: CAISESQNTIYF.

The V call is TRBV27, the J call TRBJ2-5; TRBD1 agrees at 7 bases. This CDR3 has 14 residues. Germline lookup yields CDR1 MNHEY and CDR2 SMNVEV (reference sequence). V was pared by 1 base and J by 7 bases, with 6 bases of the junction left unmatched. CDR3 in DNA: TGTGCCAGCAGTTTATGGGGGACAGCTGGGACCCAGTACTTC. It specifies CASSLWGTAGTQYF.

V gene TRBV7-9 combines with J gene TRBJ1-1; tentative D call: TRBD1 (5 bases). With 3 bases removed from V and 3 bases from J, the gap between germline ends came to 14 bases. The CDR3 is 15 residues long. Looked up from germline, CDR1 is SEHNR and CDR2 is FQNEAQ (reference sequence). The CDR3 sequence: CASSFGDGGDTEAFF. The CDR3, as DNA: TGTGCCAGCAGCTTCGGGGATGGGGGAGACACTGAAGCTTTCTTT.

This clone has only a few counts. The chain is built from TRBV6-4 and TRBJ1-1; D might be TRBD1 (5 bases). With 7 bases removed from V and 11 bases from J, the gap between germline ends came to 14 bases. CDR1 is MRHNA and CDR2 is SNTAGT in the germline V gene. The CDR3 length is 11 residues. CDR3 coding DNA: TGTGCCAGCAATCAAGGGGCCGGCGCTTTCTTT. It yields the protein CASNQGAGAFF.

The J gene is TRBJ2-1, the V gene TRBV29-1, with 13 bases lining up with TRBD2. The CDR3 spans 15 residues. Unmatched junction bases numbered 8, after V lost 4 bases and J lost 8 bases. CDR1 and CDR2 from the germline V gene are SQVTM and ANQGSEA. The CDR3: CSVGGLAGALDEQFF. CDR3 in DNA: TGCAGCGTTGGCGGACTAGCGGGAGCTTTAGATGAGCAGTTCTTC.

This clone was counted a single time. This chain joins TRBV7-9 and TRBJ1-5; TRBD1 matches at 7 bases. Unmatched junction bases numbered 4, after V lost 5 bases and J lost 3 bases. Per the germline V gene, CDR1 is SEHNR and CDR2 is FQNEAQ (reference sequence). This CDR3 is built from 14 residues. Written as DNA, the CDR3 is TGTGCCAGCAGCCCCGGACAGGCCAATCAGCCCCAGCATTTT. It is translated as CASSPGQANQPQHF.

This chain's CDR3 is CASRTVDFYNEQFF. CDR3 nucleotide sequence: TGTGCCAGCAGAACCGTGGACTTTTACAATGAGCAGTTCTTC. V gene TRBV7-9 combines with J gene TRBJ2-1, with TRBD2 as a possible D gene (5 bases). Trimming cost V 6 bases and J 4 bases, with 13 bases left between them. The CDR3 has 14 residues. The V gene's germline CDR1 is SEHNR and CDR2 FQNEAQ (reference sequence).

CDR3 loop: CASSPDSGVRNIQYF. In nucleotides, the CDR3 is TGTGCCAGCAGCCCCGATAGCGGGGTAAGGAACATTCAGTACTTC. The V gene is TRBV4-2, the J gene TRBJ2-4, with 8 bases aligning to TRBD2. With 4 bases clipped from V and 7 bases from J, the junction kept 9 bases outside the gene matches. The CDR3 has 15 amino acids. Germline CDR1 is LGHNA and CDR2 is YNFKEQ.

This chain links TRBV6-5 with TRBJ2-7; D unclear. Between the trimmed V and J ends, which lost 0 bases and 0 bases, there was a span of 9 bases. Germline CDR1 and CDR2: MNHEY and SVGAGI. The CDR3 runs to 15 residues. The CDR3 reads CASSYSSAFSYEQYF. The CDR3 nucleotides are TGTGCCAGCAGTTACTCAAGCGCCTTCTCCTACGAGCAGTACTTC.

Details on this clone: A junction end diverges from the germline sequence, so it may reflect a read error. The rearrangement joins TRBV7-2 to TRBJ2-7; D is uncertain. CDR1 and CDR2 (germline): SGHTA, FQGNSA. The CDR3 has 15 amino acids. CDR3 DNA sequence: TGTGCCAGCAGCTTAGTGGTAGATGCCGCTTACGGGCAGTACTTC. Its protein product is CASSLVVDAAYGQYF.

The CDR3 loop is CASSFGDRANEQYF. CDR3 bases: TGCGCCAGCAGCTTCGGGGACAGGGCTAACGAGCAGTACTTC. The chain uses TRBV5-1 and TRBJ2-7; 9 bases map to TRBD1. Per the germline V gene, CDR1 is SGHRS and CDR2 is YFSETQ. V shed 2 bases and J 5 bases; nucleotides not matched to a gene: 5. This CDR3 spans 14 amino acids. The variable domain in full, with the rest retrieved from reference TRBV5-1 and TRBJ2-7, is KAGVTQTPRYLIKTRGQQVTLSCSPISGHRSVSWYQQTPGQGLQFLFEYFSETQRNKGNFPGRFSGRQFSNSRSEMNVSTLELGDSALYLCASSFGDRANEQYFGPGTRLTVT.

V is TRBV7-9 and J is TRBJ2-2; D perhaps matches TRBD2 (7 bases). Germline CDR1 SEHNR, CDR2 FQNEAQ (reference sequence). The V gene lost 2 bases and the J gene lost 3 bases, with 13 bases spanning the gap. This CDR3 is built from 16 residues. The DNA of the CDR3 is TGTGCCAGCAGCTTATTTCGGGGGGCGGACACCGGGGAGCTGTTTTTT. Amino acid sequence: CASSLFRGADTGELFF.

The DNA for the CDR3 is TGTGCCAGCAGCTCCTCCAGGCAAGAGACCCAGTACTTC. This sequence encodes CASSSSRQETQYF. The chain recombines TRBV5-4 with TRBJ2-5; D gene uncertain. The V and J ends lost 3 bases and 2 bases respectively, with 8 bases between them. CDR3 length: 13 residues. CDR1 and CDR2 (germline): SGHNT, YYREEE (reference sequence).

The chain combines TRBV5-6 with TRBJ2-4, with a weak D call TRBD2 (5 bases). The V end lost 0 bases, the J end lost 0 bases, and 10 bases lay between the germline ends. This CDR3 region has 16 residues. Germline CDR1 SGHDT, CDR2 YYEEEE. For the CDR3, the DNA is TGTGCCAGCAGCTTGGAGGGAGAACTAGCCAAAAACATTCAGTACTTC. Translation: CASSLEGELAKNIQYF.

The rearrangement uses TRBV7-2 and TRBJ1-2; D gene ambiguous. Trimming stripped 3 bases from V and 2 bases from J, with 10 bases between. This CDR3 is 14 amino acids long. Germline-derived CDR1 and CDR2 are SGHTA and FQGNSA. The CDR3: CASSFGRKNYGYTF. The CDR3 DNA reads TGTGCCAGCAGCTTCGGACGGAAGAACTATGGCTACACCTTC.

The chain is built from TRBV28 and TRBJ1-2; possible D gene TRBD1, 5 bases. The germline gives CDR1 MDHEN, CDR2 SYDVKM. The CDR3 has 15 residues. V gave up 1 base and J gave up 6 bases, with 15 bases separating them. The CDR3 DNA is TGTGCCAGCAGTTTATTCACAGGTGGTGCTGATGGCTACACCTTC. Residues: CASSLFTGGADGYTF.

Only a few counts were recorded for this clone. The chain combines TRBV7-6 with TRBJ2-7, with D unclear. CDR3 length equals 14 residues. Germline CDR1 reads SGHVS; CDR2 reads FNYEAQ. V lost 1 base and J 5 bases, leaving 12 bases between the germline ends. The DNA for the CDR3 is TGTGCCAGCAGCTTAGGGGCCGGTTCCCACGAGCAGTACTTC. Amino acids: CASSLGAGSHEQYF.

This sequence joins TRBV5-6 and TRBJ2-1; 8 positions match TRBD2. In germline, CDR1 is SGHDT, CDR2 YYEEEE. J lost 0 bases, V lost 1 base, and 3 bases had no gene match. The CDR3 totals 16 residues. The CDR3, as DNA: TGTGCCAGCAGCTTGAAGCGGGGGAGCTCCTACAATGAGCAGTTCTTC. Translating it yields CASSLKRGSSYNEQFF.

The chain carries TRBV6-6 and TRBJ2-1, with TRBD1 identical over 10 bases. The CDR3 length is 15 residues. Trimming took 6 bases from V and 1 from J; bases not matched to a gene: 3. Per the germline V gene, CDR1 is MNHNY and CDR2 is SVGAGI (reference sequence). The CDR3 protein is CASRAGQGSYNEQFF. Written as DNA, the CDR3 is TGTGCCAGCAGGGCGGGACAGGGGTCCTACAATGAGCAGTTCTTC.

The chain joins TRBV5-1 to TRBJ1-1; 7 bases align to TRBD1. Germline values: CDR1 SGHRS, CDR2 YFSETQ. The CDR3 totals 15 residues. V was pared by 0 bases and J by 1 base, with 3 bases of the junction left unmatched. The CDR3 nucleotides are TGCGCCAGCAGCTTGGACGGACAGGAGAACACTGAAGCTTTCTTT. Its protein is CASSLDGQENTEAFF.

This clone was seen a single time. The chain has TRBV7-3 and TRBJ2-2; 7 positions agree with TRBD1. Germline-derived CDR1 and CDR2 are SGHTA and FQGTGA. The J segment lost 7 bases and the V segment lost 5 bases, leaving 7 bases of the junction unmatched. This CDR3 comprises 14 residues. The CDR3 DNA sequence: TGTGCCAGCAGCCCCGGGACAGTCAGCGGGGAGCTGTTTTTT. As protein: CASSPGTVSGELFF.

The V call is TRBV7-2, the J call TRBJ2-3; 9 bases agree with TRBD2. Germline CDR1 is SGHTA and CDR2 is FQGNSA. The CDR3 is made up of 15 amino acids. J gave up 6 bases and V 4 bases, and 8 bases lay outside the gene matches. This chain's CDR3 is CASSWTFSGRDTQYF. The CDR3, as DNA: TGTGCCAGCAGCTGGACCTTCAGCGGGAGGGATACGCAGTATTTT. The entire variable domain, with the rest obtained from reference TRBV7-2 and TRBJ2-3, is as follows: GAGVSQSPSNKVTEKGKDVELRCDPISGHTALYWYRQSLGQGLEFLIYFQGNSAPDKSGLPSDRFSAERTGGSVSTLTIQRTQQEDSAVYLCASSWTFSGRDTQYFGPGTRLTVL.

This clone was picked up one time. The V and J genes are TRBV7-2 and TRBJ2-5, with TRBD2 matching 15 bases. This CDR3 has 16 residues. J gave up 5 bases and V 5 bases, and 6 bases lay outside the gene matches. CDR1 SGHTA and CDR2 FQGNSA come from the germline V gene. The DNA for the CDR3 is TGTGCCAGCAGCACGGGACTAGCGGGGGGAAGGGAGACCCAGTACTTC. Translation gives CASSTGLAGGRETQYF.

The chain is built from TRBV2 and TRBJ1-1; 8 bases are shared with TRBD1. J gave up 4 bases and V 6 bases, and 4 bases lay outside the gene matches. The germline V gene has CDR1 SNHLY and CDR2 FYNNEI. The CDR3 loop spans 13 amino acids. CDR3 amino acids: CASRDREGTEAFF. CDR3 nucleotides: TGTGCCAGCAGGGACAGGGAGGGCACTGAAGCTTTCTTT.

This rearrangement joins TRBV4-3 to TRBJ2-6, with 11 bases fitting TRBD1. This CDR3 region has 18 residues. The V gene end was trimmed by 5 bases and the J gene end by 1 base; junction bases not matched to a gene: 7. Per the germline V gene, CDR1 is LGHNA and CDR2 is YSLEER. CDR3 residues: CASSFWTGGGSGANVLTF. The CDR3 nucleotides read TGCGCCAGCAGCTTCTGGACAGGGGGCGGGTCTGGGGCCAACGTCCTGACTTTC.

This sequence joins TRBV30 and TRBJ2-4, with 8 nucleotides matching TRBD1. CDR3 length: 14 amino acids. CDR1 is GTSNPN and CDR2 is SVGIG in the germline V gene (reference sequence). V dropped 1 base and J dropped 3; count of bases not matched to a gene: 2. CDR3 protein: CAWSGTGSKNIQYF. The DNA for the CDR3 is TGTGCCTGGAGTGGGACAGGGAGCAAAAACATTCAGTACTTC.

The chain recombines TRBV6-1 with TRBJ1-6; no firm D call. This CDR3 region has 14 residues. Germline CDR1 reads MNHNS; CDR2 reads SASEGT. V was cut by 7 bases and J by 13 bases, with 20 bases left in between. The CDR3 coding sequence is TGTGCCAGCATGACGTCCCTAGGGTGGAACCCCCTCCACTTT. As protein: CASMTSLGWNPLHF.

The chain links TRBV4-3 to TRBJ2-3; 9 bases line up with TRBD2. CDR3 length equals 17 residues. The J segment lost 2 bases and the V segment lost 1 base, leaving 7 bases of the junction unmatched. From germline, CDR1 is LGHNA and CDR2 YSLEER. The CDR3 is CASSQGPGLAPTDTQYF. The DNA for the CDR3 is TGCGCCAGCAGCCAAGGGCCGGGACTAGCACCCACAGATACGCAGTATTTT.

The chain combines TRBV28 with TRBJ1-2; TRBD1 matches at 9 bases. CDR1 is MDHEN and CDR2 is SYDVKM in the germline V gene. The CDR3 covers 18 residues. With V trimmed by 7 bases and J by 4 bases, 19 bases remained unmatched. CDR3 loop: CASKRTAGQGSIGYGYTF. CDR3 in DNA: TGTGCCAGCAAGCGAACCGCGGGACAGGGCAGCATCGGCTATGGCTACACCTTC.

The V gene is TRBV11-2, the J gene TRBJ2-7; either TRBD1 or TRBD2 may supply D (5 bases each). CDR3 length: 14 amino acids. V shed 5 bases and J shed 6 bases, with 17 bases lying between them. Germline assignment: CDR1 SGHAT and CDR2 FQNNGV. In nucleotides, the CDR3 is TGTGCCAGCAGCAGCTTAATGACGGGGCTCGAGCAGTACTTC. This gives the protein CASSSLMTGLEQYF.